This T cell receptor beta chain was found in a study of spatial heterogeneity in lung cancer (dated by TCRdb to the late 2010s). At the level of the whole study: More beta-chain than alpha-chain transcripts were consistently detected, likely reflecting higher beta-chain transcript abundance. In the raw uncorrected reads, each unique combination of TCR and UMI appeared on average more than ten times. In non-small cell lung cancer, the study made a quantitative comparison of TCR alpha and beta repertoires among multiple tumor regions, matched nontumor lung and blood. The study linked features of the TCR repertoire to counts of nonsynonymous mutations, which were determined by whole-exome sequencing of tumor tissue. At surgery, fewer than 250 tumor regions, around 68 matched nontumor lung samples and 56 PBMC samples were TCR-sequenced for both alpha and beta chains. What the study reported, not specific to this receptor: Additional single-cell paired TCR alpha and beta sequencing was considered necessary to confirm, at a functional level, the hypothesis that regional TCRs recognize regional mutations.

Spanning cysteine to phenylalanine, the CDR3 consists of 16 amino acids. Here the CDR3 DNA is all that survives: 48 bases in frame from base 1. The germline V gene yields SGDLS for CDR1 and YYNGEE for CDR2. V was cut back by 4 bases and J by 3 bases, leaving a gap of 19 bases between them. Taken with the paper, the label for time point translates to: sample taken at primary tumor resection. TCR sequencing used whole RNA extracted from tumor and nontumor lung tissue, or from cryopreserved PBMC samples, without cell sorting. Donors were 72 patients with early-stage, untreated non-small cell lung cancer from the lung TRACERx cohort. Only patients for whom sufficient RNA was available from at least two tumor regions were selected for TCR sequencing. Tumor and adjacent nontumor lung specimens were reviewed by a lung pathologist before selection. Receptor libraries were prepared by 5' RACE. Reads for this sample came from a NextSeq 500. To allow correction of PCR and sequencing errors, the TCR library protocol tagged every TCR cDNA molecule with a unique molecular identifier. As for the authors' bioinformatics: TCR identification, UMI-based error correction and CDR3 extraction were performed with Decombinator tools. TCRs above a frequency of 2 per 1,000, corresponding to the top 1% of the tumor frequency distribution, were defined as expanded. Renyi diversity was computed with the R vegan package after each repertoire had been subsampled 100 times to 5,000 TCRs. CDR3 similarity networks were built from amino acid triplet string-kernel similarity, connecting CDR3s with pairwise similarity above 0.82. In TCRdb, the public reads were trimmed at Q25 with fastp and aligned with MiXCR, with productive beta chains retained. Under each unique CDR3 protein, matching rows form one entry showing the most common genes and DNA. The V and J calls shown here were made by TCRdb, not taken from the authors' results. This sample holds over 6,500 distinct CDR3 sequences; approximately 4% were observed only once. The top ten hold approximately 23% of the sample.

There are many counts of this clonotype. What antigen it recognizes has not been identified. No much larger clone exists at a distance of one base, and base qualities are not known. This beta chain was picked up by a library intended for alpha chains and is off target, so its count carries little meaning. This sample comprised normal lung tissue next to the tumor, obtained at surgery. This receptor was obtained from a female donor with early-stage non-small cell lung cancer. This chain joins TRBV9 to TRBJ2-5, and TRBD2 may be the D gene, going by 7 matching bases. CDR3 reads: CASSPSPGGAEETQYF. Read as DNA, the sequence is TGTGCCAGCAGCCCCTCGCCGGGGGGCGCCGAAGAGACCCAGTACTTC.